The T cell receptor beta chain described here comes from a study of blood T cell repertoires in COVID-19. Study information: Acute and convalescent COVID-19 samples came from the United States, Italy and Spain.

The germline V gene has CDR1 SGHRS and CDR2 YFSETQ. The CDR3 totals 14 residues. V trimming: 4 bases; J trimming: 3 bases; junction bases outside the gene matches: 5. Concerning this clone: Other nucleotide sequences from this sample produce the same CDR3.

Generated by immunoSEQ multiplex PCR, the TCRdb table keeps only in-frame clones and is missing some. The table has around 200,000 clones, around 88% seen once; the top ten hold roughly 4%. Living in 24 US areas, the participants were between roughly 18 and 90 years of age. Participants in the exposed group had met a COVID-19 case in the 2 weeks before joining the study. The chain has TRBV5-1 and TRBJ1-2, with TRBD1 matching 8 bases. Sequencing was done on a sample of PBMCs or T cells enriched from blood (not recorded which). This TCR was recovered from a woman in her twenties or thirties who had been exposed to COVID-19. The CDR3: CASSLDRGDYGYTF. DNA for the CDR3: TGCGCCAGCAGCCTCGACAGGGGAGACTATGGCTACACCTTC. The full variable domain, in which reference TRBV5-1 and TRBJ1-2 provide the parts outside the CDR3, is KAGVTQTPRYLIKTRGQQVTLSCSPISGHRSVSWYQQTPGQGLQFLFEYFSETQRNKGNFPGRFSGRQFSNSRSEMNVSTLELGDSALYLCASSLDRGDYGYTFGSGTRLTVV.